The 15 T cell receptor beta chains below all came from one sample that was sequenced in a study of identifying expanded T cells in peripheral blood. Profiled with immunoSEQ multiplex PCR; TCRdb holds only in-frame clones, not every one. The sample consists of about 89,000 clones, 70% to 90% of them appearing once. The sequenced material came from blood. These receptors all stem from a person between 18 and 70 years old in good health.

This clone has just a few counts. The chain uses TRBV2 and TRBJ1-2, with 7 bases aligning to TRBD1. The CDR3 has 14 residues. Trimming removed 5 bases from V and 2 bases from J; junction bases left unmatched: 5. Germline CDR1 reads SNHLY; CDR2 reads FYNNEI. CDR3 sequence reads: CASSQPQGNYGYTF. In DNA, the CDR3 is TGTGCCAGCAGTCAACCACAGGGGAACTATGGCTACACCTTC.

The V and J genes are TRBV6-1 and TRBJ1-2; 8 bases match TRBD1. This CDR3 has 14 residues. V lost 5 bases and J lost 4; bases outside the gene matches: 6. Germline CDR1 is MNHNS and CDR2 is SASEGT. CDR3 DNA sequence: TGTGCCAGCAGTACGGACAGGGTCTCCTATGGCTACACCTTC. Translating gives CASSTDRVSYGYTF.

V gene TRBV10-3 combines with J gene TRBJ2-3; perhaps D is TRBD1 or TRBD2 (6 bases each). The CDR3 contains 15 residues. Trimming left V 2 bases short and J 4 bases short, with 13 bases between. Germline V lookup: CDR1 ENHRY, CDR2 SYGVKD. In DNA, the CDR3 is TGTGCCATCAGTGAGATCGGGGGCCCCTCAGATACGCAGTATTTT. This encodes CAISEIGGPSDTQYF.

The gene calls are TRBV27 and TRBJ2-1; no reliable D call. The CDR3 length is 13 residues. CDR1 and CDR2 from the germline V gene are MNHEY and SMNVEV (reference sequence). Trimming cost V 2 bases and J 4 bases, with 6 bases left between them. The CDR3 DNA reads TGTGCCAGCAGTTTAGTCTATTACAATGAGCAGTTCTTC. This sequence encodes CASSLVYYNEQFF.

V usage is TRBV25-1 and J usage is TRBJ1-4; D remains ambiguous. The CDR3 contains 12 residues. V dropped 4 bases and J dropped 11 bases, with 11 bases sitting between them. Germline V gene sequence: CDR1 MGHDK, CDR2 SYGVNS. The CDR3 reads CASSAGPGKLFF. CDR3 nucleotides: TGTGCCAGCAGTGCCGGACCGGGGAAACTGTTTTTT.

The chain links TRBV5-1 to TRBJ2-5; TRBD2 aligns across 15 bases. V dropped 4 bases and J dropped 5; count of bases not matched to a gene: 9. Per the germline V gene, CDR1 is SGHRS and CDR2 is YFSETQ. The CDR3 extends over 17 amino acids. CDR3 protein: CASSTEPGTSGRETQYF. For the CDR3, the DNA is TGCGCCAGCAGCACGGAACCCGGGACTAGCGGGAGGGAGACCCAGTACTTC.

V gene TRBV7-3 combines with J gene TRBJ2-3, with a possible D match to TRBD2 (6 bases). This CDR3 comprises 15 residues. Germline values: CDR1 SGHTA, CDR2 FQGTGA. V was pared by 0 bases and J by 6 bases, with 13 bases between. CDR3 bases: TGTGCCAGCAGCTTAACGGGGGGAATTATGGATACGCAGTATTTT. It specifies CASSLTGGIMDTQYF.

In nucleotides, the CDR3 is TGTGCCAGCAGCCCGGACATGAACTCGAACACTGAAGCTTTCTTT. Translated: CASSPDMNSNTEAFF. J is TRBJ1-1 and V is TRBV5-4, with D perhaps TRBD1 (5 bases). Germline lookup yields CDR1 SGHNT and CDR2 YYREEE (reference sequence). Between the trimmed V and J ends, which lost 4 bases and 1 base, there was a span of 14 bases. This CDR3 spans 15 amino acids. Variable domain in full (rest from reference TRBV5-4 and TRBJ1-1): ETGVTQSPTHLIKTRGQQVTLRCSSQSGHNTVSWYQQALGQGPQFIFQYYREEENGRGNFPPRFSGLQFPNYSSELNVNALELDDSALYLCASSPDMNSNTEAFFGQGTRLTVV.

The V call is TRBV28, the J call TRBJ2-1; D gene unclear. The V and J ends lost 3 bases and 5 bases respectively, with 8 bases between them. The CDR3 contains 13 residues. CDR1 is MDHEN, CDR2 SYDVKM, per germline. The CDR3 sequence is CASSFARNNEQFF. In nucleotides, the CDR3 is TGTGCCAGCAGTTTTGCCAGAAACAATGAGCAGTTCTTC.

The rearrangement links TRBV18 to TRBJ2-7, with 8 bases that match TRBD1. Germline values: CDR1 KGHSH, CDR2 LQKENI. This CDR3 region has 15 residues. J gave up 3 bases and V 3 bases, and 7 bases lay outside the gene matches. The CDR3 loop is CASSPSSTGGYEQYF. The CDR3 coding sequence is TGTGCCAGCTCACCCTCATCCACAGGGGGCTACGAGCAGTACTTC.

The rearrangement links TRBV27 to TRBJ1-3; D gene ambiguous. This CDR3 spans 13 amino acids. CDR1 is MNHEY and CDR2 is SMNVEV in the germline V gene (reference sequence). Trimming pared 6 bases from V and 4 bases from J, leaving 10 bases between. This CDR3 reads CASSMADGNTIYF. The CDR3 nucleotides are TGTGCCAGCAGCATGGCGGACGGAAACACCATATATTTT.

The V and J genes are TRBV25-1 and TRBJ1-2; 9 bases match TRBD1. The CDR3 is 13 amino acids. The V gene's germline CDR1 is MGHDK and CDR2 SYGVNS. V lost 6 bases to trimming and J lost 4 bases; unmatched junction nucleotides: 3. The chain's CDR3 is CASRQGAGYGYTF. CDR3 DNA: TGTGCCAGCAGACAGGGGGCGGGCTATGGCTACACCTTC.

V gene TRBV7-3 combines with J gene TRBJ2-2; the D is unclear. The CDR3 loop spans 13 amino acids. Germline values: CDR1 SGHTA, CDR2 FQGTGA. The V end lost 5 bases, the J end lost 4 bases, and 8 bases lay between the germline ends. CDR3 DNA sequence: TGTGCCAGCAGCGTTAGCAGCACCGGGGAGCTGTTTTTT. Translated: CASSVSSTGELFF.

The rearrangement uses TRBV4-2 and TRBJ2-1; TRBD2 is a possible D gene (5 bases). Germline CDR1 is LGHNA and CDR2 is YNFKEQ. V lost 3 bases to trimming and J lost 0 bases, with 12 bases between them. The CDR3 has 16 amino acids. The CDR3, as DNA: TGTGCCAGCAGCCACCCCGGGGTAAGCTCCTACAATGAGCAGTTCTTC. Protein: CASSHPGVSSYNEQFF.

The chain carries TRBV6-4 and TRBJ2-1; 9 bases fit TRBD2. Germline assignment: CDR1 MRHNA and CDR2 SNTAGT. This CDR3 has 15 residues. With V trimmed by 3 bases and J by 0 bases, 0 bases remained unmatched. The CDR3 DNA reads as TGTGCCAGCAGTGAAGCGGGGGGCTCCTACAATGAGCAGTTCTTC. Translated: CASSEAGGSYNEQFF.